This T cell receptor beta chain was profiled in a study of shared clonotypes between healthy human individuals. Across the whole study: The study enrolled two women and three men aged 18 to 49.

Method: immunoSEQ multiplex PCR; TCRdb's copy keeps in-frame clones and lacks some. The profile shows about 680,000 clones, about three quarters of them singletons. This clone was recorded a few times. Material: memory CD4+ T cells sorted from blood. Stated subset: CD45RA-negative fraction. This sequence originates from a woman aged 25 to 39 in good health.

CDR3 in DNA: TGTGCCAGCTCACCACCGGGAGGGCGTTCGGAGCAGTACTTC. As protein: CASSPPGGRSEQYF. The chain uses TRBV18 and TRBJ2-7; 7 bases are a match to TRBD2. This CDR3 is built from 14 residues. Germline trimming cut 0 bases from V and 7 bases from J; bases unmatched to any gene: 6. The V gene's germline CDR1 is KGHSH and CDR2 LQKENI.